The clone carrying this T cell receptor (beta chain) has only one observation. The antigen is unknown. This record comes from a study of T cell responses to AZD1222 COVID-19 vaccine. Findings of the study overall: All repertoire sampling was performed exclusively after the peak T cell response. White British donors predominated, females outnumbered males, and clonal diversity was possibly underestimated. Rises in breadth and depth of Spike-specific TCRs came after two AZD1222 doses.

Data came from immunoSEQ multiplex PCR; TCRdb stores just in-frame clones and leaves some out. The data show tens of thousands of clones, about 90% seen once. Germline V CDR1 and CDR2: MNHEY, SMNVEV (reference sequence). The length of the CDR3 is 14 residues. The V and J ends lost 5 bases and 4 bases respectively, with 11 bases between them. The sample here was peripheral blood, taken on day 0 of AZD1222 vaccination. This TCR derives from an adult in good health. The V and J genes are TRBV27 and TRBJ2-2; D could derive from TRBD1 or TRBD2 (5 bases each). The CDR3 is CASSPTAVTGELFF. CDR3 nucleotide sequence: TGTGCCAGCAGTCCGACAGCGGTCACCGGGGAGCTGTTTTTT.